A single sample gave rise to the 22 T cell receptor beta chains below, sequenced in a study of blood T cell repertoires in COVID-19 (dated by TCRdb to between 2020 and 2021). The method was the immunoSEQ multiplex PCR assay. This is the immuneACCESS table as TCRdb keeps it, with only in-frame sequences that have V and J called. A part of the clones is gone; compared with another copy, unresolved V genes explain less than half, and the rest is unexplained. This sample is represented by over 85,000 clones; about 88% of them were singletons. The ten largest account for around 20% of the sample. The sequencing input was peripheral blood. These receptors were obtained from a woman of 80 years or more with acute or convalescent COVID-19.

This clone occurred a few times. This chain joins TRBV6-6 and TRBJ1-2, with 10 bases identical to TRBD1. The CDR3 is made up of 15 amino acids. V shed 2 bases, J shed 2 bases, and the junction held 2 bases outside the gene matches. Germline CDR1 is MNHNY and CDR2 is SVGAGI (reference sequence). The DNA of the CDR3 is TGTGCCAGCAGTTACGGACAGGGGGGAAACTATGGCTACACCTTC. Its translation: CASSYGQGGNYGYTF.

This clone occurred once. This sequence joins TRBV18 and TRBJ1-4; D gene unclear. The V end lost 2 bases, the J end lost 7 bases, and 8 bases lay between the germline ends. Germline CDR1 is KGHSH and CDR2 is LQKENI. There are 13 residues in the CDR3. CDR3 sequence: CASSPSRSEKLFF. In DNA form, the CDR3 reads TGTGCCAGCTCACCATCGAGAAGTGAAAAACTGTTTTTT. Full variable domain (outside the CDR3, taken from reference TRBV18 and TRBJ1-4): NAGVMQNPRHLVRRRGQEARLRCSPMKGHSHVYWYRQLPEEGLKFMVYLQKENIIDESGMPKERFSAEFPKEGPSILRIQQVVRGDSAAYFCASSPSRSEKLFFGSGTQLSVL.

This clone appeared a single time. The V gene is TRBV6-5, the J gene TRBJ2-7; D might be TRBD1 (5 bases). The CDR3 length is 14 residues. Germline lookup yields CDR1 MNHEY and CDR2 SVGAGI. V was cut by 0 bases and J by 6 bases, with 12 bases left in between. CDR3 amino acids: CASSYSMSGLEQYF. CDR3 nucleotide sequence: TGTGCCAGCAGTTACTCGATGTCAGGGCTCGAGCAGTACTTC.

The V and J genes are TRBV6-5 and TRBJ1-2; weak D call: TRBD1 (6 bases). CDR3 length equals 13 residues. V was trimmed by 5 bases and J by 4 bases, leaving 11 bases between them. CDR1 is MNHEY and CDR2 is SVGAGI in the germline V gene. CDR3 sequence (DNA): TGTGCCAGCAGTCGGACAGCAGGCTATGGCTACACCTTC. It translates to CASSRTAGYGYTF.

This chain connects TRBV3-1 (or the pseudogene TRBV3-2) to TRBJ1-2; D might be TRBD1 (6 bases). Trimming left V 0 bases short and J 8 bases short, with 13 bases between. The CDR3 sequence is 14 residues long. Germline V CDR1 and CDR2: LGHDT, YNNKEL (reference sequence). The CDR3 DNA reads TGTGCCAGCAGCCAAGATAGGACGGGGGGCGGCTACACCTTC. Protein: CASSQDRTGGGYTF.

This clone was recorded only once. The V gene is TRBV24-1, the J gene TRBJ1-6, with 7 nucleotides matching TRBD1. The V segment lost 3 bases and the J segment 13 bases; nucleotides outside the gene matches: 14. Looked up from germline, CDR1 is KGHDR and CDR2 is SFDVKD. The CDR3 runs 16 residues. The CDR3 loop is CATSDGSGQAFRPLHF. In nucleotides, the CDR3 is TGTGCCACCAGTGATGGGTCAGGACAGGCCTTTAGGCCCCTCCACTTT.

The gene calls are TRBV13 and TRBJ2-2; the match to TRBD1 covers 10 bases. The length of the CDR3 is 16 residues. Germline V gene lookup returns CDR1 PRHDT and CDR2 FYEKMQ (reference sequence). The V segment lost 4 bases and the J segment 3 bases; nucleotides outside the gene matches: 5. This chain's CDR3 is CASSSPGTGDTGELFF. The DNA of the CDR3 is TGTGCCAGCAGCTCCCCCGGGACAGGGGACACCGGGGAGCTGTTTTTT.

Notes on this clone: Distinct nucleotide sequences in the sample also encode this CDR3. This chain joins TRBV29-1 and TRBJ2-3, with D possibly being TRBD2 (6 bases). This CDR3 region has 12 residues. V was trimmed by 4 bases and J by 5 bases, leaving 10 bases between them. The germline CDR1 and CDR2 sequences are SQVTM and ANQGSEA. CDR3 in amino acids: CSVGQGGDTQYF. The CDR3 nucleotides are TGCAGCGTTGGTCAGGGAGGAGATACGCAGTATTTT.

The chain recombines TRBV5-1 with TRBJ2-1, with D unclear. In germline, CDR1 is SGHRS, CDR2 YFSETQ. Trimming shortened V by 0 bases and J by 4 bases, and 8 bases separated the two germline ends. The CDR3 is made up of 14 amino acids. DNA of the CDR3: TGCGCCAGCAGCTTGGTATCCGGTTACAATGAGCAGTTCTTC. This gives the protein CASSLVSGYNEQFF.

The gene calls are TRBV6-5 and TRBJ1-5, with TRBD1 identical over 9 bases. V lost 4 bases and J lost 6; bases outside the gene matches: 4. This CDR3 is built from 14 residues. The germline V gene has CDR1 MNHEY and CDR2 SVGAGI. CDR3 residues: CASSSGQGSQPQHF. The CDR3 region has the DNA TGTGCCAGCAGTTCGGGACAGGGTAGTCAGCCCCAGCATTTT.

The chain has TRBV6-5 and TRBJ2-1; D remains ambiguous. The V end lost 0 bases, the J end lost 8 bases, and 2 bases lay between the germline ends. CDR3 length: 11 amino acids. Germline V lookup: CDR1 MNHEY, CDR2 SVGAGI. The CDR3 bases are TGTGCCAGCAGTTACTCCGATGAGCAGTTCTTC. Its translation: CASSYSDEQFF.

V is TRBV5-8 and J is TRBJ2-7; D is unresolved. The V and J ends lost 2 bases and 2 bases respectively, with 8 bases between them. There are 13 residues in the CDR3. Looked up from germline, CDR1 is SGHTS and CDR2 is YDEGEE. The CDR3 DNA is TGTGCCAGCAGCTTTCCGAACACCTACGAGCAGTACTTC. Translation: CASSFPNTYEQYF.

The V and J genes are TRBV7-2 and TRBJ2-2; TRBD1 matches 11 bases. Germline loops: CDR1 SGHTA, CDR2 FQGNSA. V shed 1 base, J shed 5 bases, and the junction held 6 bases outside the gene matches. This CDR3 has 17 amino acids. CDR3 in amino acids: CASSLGGQGVITGELFF. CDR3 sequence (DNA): TGTGCCAGCAGCTTAGGGGGACAGGGGGTTATAACCGGGGAGCTGTTTTTT.

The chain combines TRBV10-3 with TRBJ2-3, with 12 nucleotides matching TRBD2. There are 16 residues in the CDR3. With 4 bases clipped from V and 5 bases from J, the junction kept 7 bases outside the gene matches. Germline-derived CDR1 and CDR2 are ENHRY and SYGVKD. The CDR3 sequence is CAISASGGGVGDTQYF. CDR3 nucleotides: TGTGCCATCAGTGCTAGCGGGGGGGGAGTCGGAGATACGCAGTATTTT.

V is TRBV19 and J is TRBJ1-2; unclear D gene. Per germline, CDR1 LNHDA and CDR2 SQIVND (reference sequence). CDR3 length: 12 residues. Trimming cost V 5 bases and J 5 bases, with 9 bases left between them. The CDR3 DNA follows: TGTGCCAGTAGTCCTAACGGGTATGGCTACACCTTC. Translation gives CASSPNGYGYTF.

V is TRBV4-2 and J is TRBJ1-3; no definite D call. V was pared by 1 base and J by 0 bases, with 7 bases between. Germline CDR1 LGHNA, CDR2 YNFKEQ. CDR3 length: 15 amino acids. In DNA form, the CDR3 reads TGTGCCAGCAGCCAAGCGGAGGGCTCTGGAAACACCATATATTTT. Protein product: CASSQAEGSGNTIYF.

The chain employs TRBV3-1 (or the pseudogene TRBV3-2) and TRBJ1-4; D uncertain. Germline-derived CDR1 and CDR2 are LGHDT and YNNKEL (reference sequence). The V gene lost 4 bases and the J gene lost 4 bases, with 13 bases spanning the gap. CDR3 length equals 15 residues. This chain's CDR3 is CASSPPGRDNEKLFF. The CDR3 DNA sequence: TGTGCCAGCAGCCCGCCTGGACGGGATAATGAAAAACTGTTTTTT.

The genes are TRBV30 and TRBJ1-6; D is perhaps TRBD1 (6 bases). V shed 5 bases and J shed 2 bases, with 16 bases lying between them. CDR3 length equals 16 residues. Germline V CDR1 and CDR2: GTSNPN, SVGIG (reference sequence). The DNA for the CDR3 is TGTGCCTGGGGTACCCGGGAGGGGGCCTATAATTCACCCCTCCACTTT. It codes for CAWGTREGAYNSPLHF. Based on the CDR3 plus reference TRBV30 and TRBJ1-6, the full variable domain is SQTIHQWPATLVQPVGSPLSLECTVEGTSNPNLYWYRQAAGRGLQLLFYSVGIGQISSEVPQNLSASRPQDRQFILSSKKLLLSDSGFYLCAWGTREGAYNSPLHFGNGTRLTVT.

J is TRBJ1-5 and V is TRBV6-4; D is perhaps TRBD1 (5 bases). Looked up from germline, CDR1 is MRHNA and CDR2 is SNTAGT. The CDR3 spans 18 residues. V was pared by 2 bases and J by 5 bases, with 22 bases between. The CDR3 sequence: CASSDPRVPTLIDQPQHF. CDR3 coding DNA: TGTGCCAGCAGTGACCCCAGGGTACCAACGTTAATAGATCAGCCCCAGCATTTT.

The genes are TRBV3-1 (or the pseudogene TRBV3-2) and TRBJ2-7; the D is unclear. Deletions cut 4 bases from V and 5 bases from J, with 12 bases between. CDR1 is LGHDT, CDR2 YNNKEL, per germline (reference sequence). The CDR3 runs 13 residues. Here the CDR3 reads CASSPGLPHEQYF. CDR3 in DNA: TGTGCCAGCAGCCCAGGTCTTCCCCACGAGCAGTACTTC.

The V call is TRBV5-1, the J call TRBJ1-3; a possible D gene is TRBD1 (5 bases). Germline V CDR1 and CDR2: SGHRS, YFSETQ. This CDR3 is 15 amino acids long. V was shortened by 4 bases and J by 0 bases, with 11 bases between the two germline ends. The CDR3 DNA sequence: TGCGCCAGCAGCCCCGACAGTGGCTCTGGAAACACCATATATTTT. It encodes CASSPDSGSGNTIYF.

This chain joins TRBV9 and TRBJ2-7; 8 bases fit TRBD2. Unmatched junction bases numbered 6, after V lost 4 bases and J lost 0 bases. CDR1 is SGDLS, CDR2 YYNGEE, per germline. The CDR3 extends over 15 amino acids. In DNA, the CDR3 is TGTGCCAGCAGCCTGAGCGGGGGTAGCTCCTACGAGCAGTACTTC. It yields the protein CASSLSGGSSYEQYF.